The 9 T cell receptor beta chains presented below share a single source sample, sequenced in a study of blood T cells in healthy people across ages. It was with a sample-barcoded 5' primer and a J-beta primer mix that a second PCR of about 6 to 11 cycles was run. TCRdb itself ran the 5' RACE reads through MiXCR, one entry per CDR3 protein. In the table there are over 1,500,000 distinct CDR3 sequences, around half of which are singletons. Sequences were obtained from blood. These receptors all come from a woman aged 40 to 50 in good health.

The rearrangement joins TRBV2 to TRBJ2-2, with 8 bases that match TRBD2. The CDR3 length is 15 residues. V lost 10 bases and J lost 2; bases outside the gene matches: 9. CDR1 and CDR2 from the germline V gene are SNHLY and FYNNEI. This CDR3 is CATILAGQNTGELFF. DNA for the CDR3: TGTGCCACCATCTTAGCGGGGCAAAACACCGGGGAGCTGTTTTTT. Filled out from reference TRBV2 and TRBJ2-2, the complete variable domain reads EPEVTQTPSHQVTQMGQEVILRCVPISNHLYFYWYRQILGQKVEFLVSFYNNEISEKSEIFDDQFSVERPDGSNFTLKIRSTKLEDSAMYFCATILAGQNTGELFFGEGSRLTVL.

This clonotype turned up a few times. The chain is built from TRBV7-2 and TRBJ2-4; 7 bases match TRBD2. Trimming at V came to 4 bases and at J to 0 bases, leaving 12 bases not matched to a gene. This CDR3 contains 18 residues. Germline V gene data show CDR1 as SGHTA and CDR2 as FQGNSA. In DNA form, the CDR3 reads TGTGCCAGCAGCTACCAGCGGGGAGCGAACCTAGCCAAAAACATTCAGTACTTC. Amino acids: CASSYQRGANLAKNIQYF.

With respect to this clonotype: One end of the junction fails to match germline, which may point to a read error. The rearrangement joins TRBV6-2 or TRBV6-3 to TRBJ2-7; D is ambiguous. From germline, CDR1 is MNHEY and CDR2 SVGEGT. The CDR3 has 14 residues. CDR3 protein: CASSRSWGSYGQYF. CDR3 nucleotides: TGTGCCAGCAGTCGTTCGTGGGGTAGCTACGGGCAGTACTTC.

The chain recombines TRBV6-6 with TRBJ2-3; maybe TRBD1 (5 bases). The CDR3 is made up of 14 amino acids. V dropped 4 bases and J dropped 4 bases, with 12 bases sitting between them. Germline loops: CDR1 MNHNY, CDR2 SVGAGI (reference sequence). CDR3 DNA: TGTGCCAGCAGTTTCACAGGTTTATCAGATACGCAGTATTTT. Translation: CASSFTGLSDTQYF.

The chain couples TRBV28 to TRBJ2-7, with D perhaps being TRBD1 or TRBD2 (5 bases each). Per the germline V gene, CDR1 is MDHEN and CDR2 is SYDVKM. Deletions cut 7 bases from V and 9 bases from J, with 16 bases between. The CDR3 sequence is 12 residues long. The DNA for the CDR3 is TGTGCCAGCACCCTAGGGGTGGGGGTGCAGTACTTC. Translating it yields CASTLGVGVQYF. Filled out from reference TRBV28 and TRBJ2-7, the complete variable domain reads DVKVTQSSRYLVKRTGEKVFLECVQDMDHENMFWYRQDPGLGLRLIYFSYDVKMKEKGDIPEGYSVSREKKERFSLILESASTNQTSMYLCASTLGVGVQYFGPGTRLTVT.

This clonotype was seen only a few times. J is TRBJ2-5 and V is TRBV9; tentatively, D is TRBD1 (6 bases). The ends were cut back, 2 bases at V and 1 base at J, with 18 bases in the middle. Germline V lookup: CDR1 SGDLS, CDR2 YYNGEE. The CDR3 contains 17 residues. The DNA of the CDR3 is TGTGCCAGCAGCGTTGATCCTCTGGGGGCCCTCCAAGAGACCCAGTACTTC. This sequence encodes CASSVDPLGALQETQYF.

The rearrangement uses TRBV20-1 and TRBJ2-4; maybe TRBD2 (5 bases). Germline V CDR1 and CDR2: DFQATT, SNEGSKA (reference sequence). The CDR3 is 14 amino acids. V lost 0 bases and J 6 bases, leaving 12 bases between the germline ends. In DNA, the CDR3 is TGCAGTGCTAGAGATCGGAGACGGGGAAACATTCAGTACTTC. Amino acids: CSARDRRRGNIQYF.

This clonotype was seen many times. This chain connects TRBV29-1 to TRBJ2-7; D not resolved. Germline CDR1 is SQVTM and CDR2 is ANQGSEA. This CDR3 comprises 12 residues. Trimming shortened V by 3 bases and J by 1 base, and 7 bases separated the two germline ends. CDR3 DNA sequence: TGCAGCGTTGATGTGGGGTCCTACGAGCAGTACTTC. Translation: CSVDVGSYEQYF.

This chain uses TRBV28 with TRBJ2-1; D is tentatively TRBD1 or TRBD2 (5 bases each). Germline loops: CDR1 MDHEN, CDR2 SYDVKM. V was shortened by 4 bases and J by 6 bases, with 34 bases between the two germline ends. The CDR3 consists of 21 residues. The CDR3 DNA reads TGTGCCAGCAGTTCAACGATTTCACGCTCCTCTTGGGGGTCTGGGGGCAATGAGCAGTTCTTC. It translates to CASSSTISRSSWGSGGNEQFF.